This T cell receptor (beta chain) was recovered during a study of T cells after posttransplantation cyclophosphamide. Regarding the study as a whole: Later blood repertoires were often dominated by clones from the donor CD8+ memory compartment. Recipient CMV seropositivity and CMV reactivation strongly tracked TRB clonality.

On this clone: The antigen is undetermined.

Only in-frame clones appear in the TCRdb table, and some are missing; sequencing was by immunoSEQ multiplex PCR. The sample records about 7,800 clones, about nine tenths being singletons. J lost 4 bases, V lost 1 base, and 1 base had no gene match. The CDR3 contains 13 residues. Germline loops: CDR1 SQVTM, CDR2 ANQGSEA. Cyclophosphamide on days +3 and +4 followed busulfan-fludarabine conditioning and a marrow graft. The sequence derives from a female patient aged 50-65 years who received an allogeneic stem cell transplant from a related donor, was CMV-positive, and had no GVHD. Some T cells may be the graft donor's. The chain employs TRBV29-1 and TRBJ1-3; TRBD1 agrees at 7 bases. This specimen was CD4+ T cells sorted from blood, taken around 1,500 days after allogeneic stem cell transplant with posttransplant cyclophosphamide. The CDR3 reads CSVEVGGGNTIYF. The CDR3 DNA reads TGCAGCGTTGAAGTAGGGGGCGGAAACACCATATATTTT.